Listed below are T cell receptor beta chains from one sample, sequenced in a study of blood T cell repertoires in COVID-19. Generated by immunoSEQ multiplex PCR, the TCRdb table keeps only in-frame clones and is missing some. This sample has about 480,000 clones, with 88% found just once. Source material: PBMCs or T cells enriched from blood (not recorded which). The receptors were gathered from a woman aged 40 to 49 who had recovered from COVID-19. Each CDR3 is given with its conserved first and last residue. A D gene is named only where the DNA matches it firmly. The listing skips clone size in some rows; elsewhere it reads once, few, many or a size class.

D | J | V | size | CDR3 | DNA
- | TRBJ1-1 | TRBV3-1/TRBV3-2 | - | CASSPISGGGIFWDTEAFF | TGTGCCAGCAGCCCAATATCTGGGGGCGGAATTTTTTGGGACACTGAAGCTTTCTTT
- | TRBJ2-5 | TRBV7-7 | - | CASSLAQGLGETQYF | TGTGCTAGCAGCTTAGCCCAGGGGCTAGGGGAGACCCAGTACTTC
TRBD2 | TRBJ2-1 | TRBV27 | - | CASSLTSAFSYNEQFF | TGTGCCAGCAGTTTGACTAGCGCTTTCTCCTACAATGAGCAGTTCTTC
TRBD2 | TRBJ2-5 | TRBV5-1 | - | CASSLLTSVGETQYF | TGCGCCAGCAGCTTGTTAACTAGCGTGGGAGAGACCCAGTACTTC
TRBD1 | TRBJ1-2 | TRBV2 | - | CASKYSVDRFEVGYTF | TGTGCCAGCAAATACTCGGTGGACAGGTTCGAGGTTGGCTACACCTTC
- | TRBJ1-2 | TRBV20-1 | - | CSALGYTF | TGCAGTGCTCTTGGCTACACCTTC
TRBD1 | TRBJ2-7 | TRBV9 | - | CASSAGQGSSYEQYF | TGTGCCAGCAGCGCCGGACAGGGGAGCTCCTACGAGCAGTACTTC
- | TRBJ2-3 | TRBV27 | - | CASSPLFSGRSTDTQYF | TGTGCCAGCTCTCCACTTTTTAGCGGCCGAAGCACAGATACGCAGTATTTT
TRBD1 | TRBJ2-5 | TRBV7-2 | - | CASSLGVGTGSLETQYF | TGTGCCAGCAGCTTAGGAGTAGGGACAGGGTCGTTGGAGACCCAGTACTTC
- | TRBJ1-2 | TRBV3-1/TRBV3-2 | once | CASSQVRGGGYTF | TGTGCCAGCAGCCAAGTACGGGGTGGAGGCTACACCTTC
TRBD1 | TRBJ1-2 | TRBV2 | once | CASSDLAGGPLNYGYTF | TGTGCCAGCAGTGATTTGGCAGGGGGGCCCCTTAACTATGGCTACACCTTC
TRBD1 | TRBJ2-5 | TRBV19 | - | CASSMNALGQGYPQETQYF | TGTGCCAGTAGTATGAATGCCCTGGGACAGGGGTACCCCCAAGAGACCCAGTACTTC
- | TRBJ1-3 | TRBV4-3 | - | CASSQVRGSGNTIYF | TGCGCCAGCAGCCAAGTAAGGGGCTCTGGAAACACCATATATTTT
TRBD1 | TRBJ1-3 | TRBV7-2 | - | CASSSGGGQTGPGNTIYF | TGTGCCAGCAGCTCAGGAGGGGGACAGACGGGTCCTGGAAACACCATATATTTT
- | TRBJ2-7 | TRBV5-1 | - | CASSFYKGSGNEQYF | TGCGCCAGCAGCTTTTATAAAGGGTCGGGGAACGAGCAGTACTTC
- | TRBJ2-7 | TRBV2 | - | CASSENSRLEQYF | TGTGCCAGCAGTGAGAACAGTCGCCTGGAGCAGTACTTC
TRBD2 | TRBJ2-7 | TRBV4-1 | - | CASSQREAHYEQYF | TGCGCCAGCAGCCAGCGGGAGGCCCACTACGAGCAGTACTTC
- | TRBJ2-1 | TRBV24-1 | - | CATSDYGRIGNNEQFF | TGTGCCACCAGTGATTATGGGAGGATAGGGAACAATGAGCAGTTCTTC
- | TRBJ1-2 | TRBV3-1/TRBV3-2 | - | CASSQEPLSANYGYTF | TGTGCCAGCAGCCAAGAACCTCTGTCAGCTAACTATGGCTACACCTTC
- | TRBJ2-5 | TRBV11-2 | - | CASSLVQQSYF | TGTGCCAGCAGCTTAGTACAGCAATCCTACTTC
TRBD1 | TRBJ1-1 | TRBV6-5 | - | CASSYSQGAADTEAFF | TGTGCCAGCAGTTACTCACAGGGGGCGGCGGACACTGAAGCTTTCTTT
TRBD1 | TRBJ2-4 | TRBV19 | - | CASSKGALNIQYF | TGTGCCAGTAGTAAGGGGGCATTGAACATTCAGTACTTC
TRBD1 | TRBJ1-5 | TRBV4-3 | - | CASSQDRGRGRWGNQPQHF | TGCGCCAGCAGCCAAGATAGGGGCAGGGGGCGTTGGGGCAATCAGCCCCAGCATTTT